This record covers a single TCR beta chain. The antigen is not known. One end of the junction is discordant with germline, which a read error may explain. Time point of the sample: longitudinal time-point 1 (baseline). The CDR3 length is 15 residues. CDR1 SGHRS and CDR2 YFSETQ come from the germline V gene. Synthesis of cDNA was carried out by template-switch 5'RACE. The reaction used 10-nucleotide random UMIs. Via MiXCR, TCRdb re-called the 5' RACE reads, giving one row per CDR3 protein. This table holds 71,000 or so distinct CDR3 sequences, roughly 13% found once. The data were obtained in a study of neurological immune-mediated disorders. Study-level points and caveats: Expanded clones shared no CDR3 amino acid sequences across subjects, suggesting private repertoires in all groups.

This chain links TRBV5-1 with TRBJ2-1, with D maybe TRBD1 (6 bases). The sequenced sample consisted of PBMCs. This clonotype was sampled from a female donor with HTLV-1-associated myelopathy (HAM/TSP). The CDR3 protein is CASSLDQGIYNDQFF. Written as DNA, the CDR3 is TGCGCCAGCAGCTTGGATCAGGGGATCTACAATGATCAGTTCTTC.